The 5 T cell receptor beta chains below were found in one sample sequenced in a study of shared clonotypes between healthy human individuals. Sequenced by immunoSEQ multiplex PCR; TCRdb stores in-frame clones only, minus some. The sample lists 1.6 million or so clones, around 97% occurring once. Sequenced: naive CD4+ T cells sorted from blood. Stated subset: CD45RA+ positively selected. The receptor set was obtained from a man aged 25 to 45 in good health.

The V call is TRBV18, the J call TRBJ1-1; the match to TRBD1 covers 10 bases. Per the germline V gene, CDR1 is KGHSH and CDR2 is LQKENI. The length of the CDR3 is 16 residues. V dropped 6 bases and J dropped 3; count of bases not matched to a gene: 10. The CDR3 DNA reads as TGTGCCAGCTCCCGTACACGGGGACAGGGGCACACTGAAGCTTTCTTT. It encodes CASSRTRGQGHTEAFF.

This clone was detected only once. This sample includes further DNA sequences coding for the same CDR3. The rearrangement joins TRBV10-1 to TRBJ2-5; 7 nucleotides agree with TRBD1. V trimming: 2 bases; J trimming: 5 bases; junction bases outside the gene matches: 5. This CDR3 comprises 14 residues. Germline loops: CDR1 WNHNN, CDR2 SYGVQD (reference sequence). CDR3 nucleotides: TGCGCCAGCAGTGAGGACAGGGTCCGGGAGACCCAGTACTTC. Translating gives CASSEDRVRETQYF.

The gene calls are TRBV7-2 and TRBJ2-3, with 7 bases fitting TRBD2. Germline CDR1 and CDR2: SGHTA and FQGNSA. This CDR3 is built from 14 residues. The CDR3 region is CGTTAGWSPDTQYF. Here the CDR3 DNA reads TGTGGGACCACAGCGGGATGGTCCCCAGATACGCAGTATTTT.

This chain links TRBV4-1 with TRBJ2-3, with 10 bases aligning to TRBD2. The CDR3 has 15 amino acids. The germline CDR1 and CDR2 sequences are MGHRA and YSYEKL. Unmatched junction bases numbered 10, after V lost 5 bases and J lost 8 bases. In DNA, the CDR3 is TGCGCCAGCAGCGGAGCGGGAGGGTGGGGAGGTACGCAGTATTTT. Protein: CASSGAGGWGGTQYF.

This clone appeared once. This chain uses TRBV7-8 with TRBJ1-1; D perhaps matches TRBD1 (6 bases). The germline gives CDR1 SGHVS, CDR2 FQNEAQ. CDR3 length: 15 amino acids. Deletions cut 4 bases from V and 3 bases from J, with 15 bases between. CDR3 coding DNA: TGTGCCAGCAGCTCCGAAGAACAGGGATACACTGAAGCTTTCTTT. It is translated as CASSSEEQGYTEAFF.